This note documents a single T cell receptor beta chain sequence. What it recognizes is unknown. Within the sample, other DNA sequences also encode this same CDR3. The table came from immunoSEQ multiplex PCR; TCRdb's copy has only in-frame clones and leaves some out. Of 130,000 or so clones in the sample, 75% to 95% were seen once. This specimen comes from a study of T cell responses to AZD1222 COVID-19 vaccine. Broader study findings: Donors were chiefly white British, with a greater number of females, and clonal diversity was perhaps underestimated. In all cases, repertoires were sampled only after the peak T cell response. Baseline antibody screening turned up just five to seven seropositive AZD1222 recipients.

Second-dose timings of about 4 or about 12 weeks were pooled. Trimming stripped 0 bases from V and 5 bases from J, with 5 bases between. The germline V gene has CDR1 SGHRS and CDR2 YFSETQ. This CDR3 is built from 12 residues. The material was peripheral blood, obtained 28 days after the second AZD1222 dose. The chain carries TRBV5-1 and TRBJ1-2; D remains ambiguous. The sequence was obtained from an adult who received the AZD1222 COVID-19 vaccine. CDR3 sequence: CASSLDRYGYTF. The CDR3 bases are TGCGCCAGCAGCTTGGATCGGTATGGCTACACCTTC.